This is a list of T cell receptor beta chains from one sample in a study of cytomegalovirus exposure and HLA in healthy donors. Generated by immunoSEQ multiplex PCR, the TCRdb table keeps only in-frame clones and is missing some. The sample contains about 100,000 clones, approximately 85% of which appear only once. Sequenced sample: PBMCs. These TCRs come from a woman aged 18 to 35 in good health and CMV-seronegative. Both conserved end residues are part of each CDR3. D genes are given only for firm matches. The listing skips clone size in some rows; elsewhere it reads once, few, many or a size class.

size	D	V	J	CDR3	DNA
NA	NA	TRBV6-5	TRBJ2-3	CASSGGTAPADTQYF	TGTGCCAGCAGTGGGGGGACCGCTCCCGCAGATACGCAGTATTTT
NA	NA	TRBV5-1	TRBJ1-4	CASSFQGGGEKLFF	TGCGCCAGCAGCTTCCAGGGAGGGGGTGAAAAACTGTTTTTT
NA	NA	TRBV6-6	TRBJ1-5	CASRYNQPQHF	TGTGCCAGCAGATACAATCAGCCCCAGCATTTT
NA	NA	TRBV6-1	TRBJ2-7	CASSAAGDEQYF	TGTGCCAGCAGTGCGGCGGGCGACGAGCAGTACTTC
NA	NA	TRBV6-5	TRBJ1-3	CASSSPRTNSGNTIYF	TGTGCCAGCAGTTCTCCCAGGACTAACTCTGGAAACACCATATATTTT
NA	NA	TRBV16	TRBJ1-6	CASSQVAGNSPLHF	TGTGCCAGCAGCCAGGTAGCGGGGAATTCACCCCTCCACTTT
NA	TRBD2	TRBV30	TRBJ2-5	CAWSRGGLETQYF	TGTGCCTGGAGCCGGGGAGGGCTGGAGACCCAGTACTTC
NA	TRBD1	TRBV6-1	TRBJ2-1	CASSALGGNYNEQFF	TGTGCCAGCAGTGCGCTAGGGGGCAACTACAATGAGCAGTTCTTC
NA	TRBD1	TRBV5-6	TRBJ2-1	CASRQGSSYNEQFF	TGTGCCAGCAGACAGGGGAGCTCCTACAATGAGCAGTTCTTC
few	TRBD2	TRBV7-8	TRBJ2-7	CASSSLSIAGTRPYEQYF	TGTGCCAGCAGCTCCCTGTCGATAGCGGGGACTAGACCCTACGAGCAGTACTTC
NA	TRBD1	TRBV19	TRBJ1-6	CASRDREGSPLHF	TGTGCCAGTCGTGACAGGGAAGGTTCACCCCTCCACTTT
NA	NA	TRBV7-9	TRBJ2-3	CASNHVLVTDTQYF	TGTGCCAGCAACCACGTCCTAGTCACAGATACGCAGTATTTT
NA	TRBD1	TRBV27	TRBJ2-7	CASSGQGYEQYF	TGTGCCAGCTCGGGACAGGGTTACGAGCAGTACTTC
few	TRBD1	TRBV4-2	TRBJ2-6	CASSQETGTGANVLTF	TGTGCCAGCAGCCAAGAGACAGGGACTGGGGCCAACGTCCTGACTTTC
NA	TRBD1	TRBV9	TRBJ1-2	CASSAGQVNGYTF	TGTGCCAGCAGCGCGGGACAGGTCAATGGCTACACCTTC
NA	TRBD1	TRBV29-1	TRBJ1-1	CSDGQGSHTEAFF	TGCAGCGATGGACAGGGATCGCACACTGAAGCTTTCTTT
NA	TRBD1	TRBV5-1	TRBJ1-1	CASSLAQGRTEAFF	TGCGCCAGCAGCTTGGCACAGGGGAGAACTGAAGCTTTCTTT
once	TRBD2	TRBV15	TRBJ2-5	CATSRDGTSGDQETQYF	TGTGCCACCAGCAGAGATGGGACTAGCGGGGACCAAGAGACCCAGTACTTC